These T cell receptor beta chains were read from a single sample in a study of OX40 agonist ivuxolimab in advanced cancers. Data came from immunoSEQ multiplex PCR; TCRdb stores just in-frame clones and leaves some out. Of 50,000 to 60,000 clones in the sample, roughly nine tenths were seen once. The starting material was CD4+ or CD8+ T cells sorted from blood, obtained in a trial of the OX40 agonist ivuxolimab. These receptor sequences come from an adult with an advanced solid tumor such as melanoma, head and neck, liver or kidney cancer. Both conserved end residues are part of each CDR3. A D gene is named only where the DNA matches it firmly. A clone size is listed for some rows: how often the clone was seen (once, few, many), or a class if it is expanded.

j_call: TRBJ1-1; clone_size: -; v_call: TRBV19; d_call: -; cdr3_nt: TGTGCCAGTAGTATGGGGGACAACACTGAAGCTTTCTTT; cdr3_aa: CASSMGDNTEAFF
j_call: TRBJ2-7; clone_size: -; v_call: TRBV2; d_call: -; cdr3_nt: TGTGCCAGCACTACTTACGGACTCCTAACGGAGCAGTACTTC; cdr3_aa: CASTTYGLLTEQYF
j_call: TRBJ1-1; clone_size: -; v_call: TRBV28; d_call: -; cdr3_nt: TGTGCCAGCACCCTCCACACTGAAGCTTTCTTT; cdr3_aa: CASTLHTEAFF
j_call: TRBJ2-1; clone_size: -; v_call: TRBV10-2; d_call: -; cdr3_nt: TGCGCCAGCGGCTCCGGCTACAATGAGCAGTTCTTC; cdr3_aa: CASGSGYNEQFF
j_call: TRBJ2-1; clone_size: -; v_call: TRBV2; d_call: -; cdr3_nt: TGTGCCAGCAGTGAGGCCCGTGGGGAGAAGCAGTTCTTC; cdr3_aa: CASSEARGEKQFF
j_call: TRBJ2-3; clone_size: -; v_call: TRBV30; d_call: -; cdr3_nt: TGTGCCTCCACCTCCAGAACCTGGGATACGCAGTATTTT; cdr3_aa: CASTSRTWDTQYF
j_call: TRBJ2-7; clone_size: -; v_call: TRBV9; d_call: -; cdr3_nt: TGTGCCAGCAGCGTAGATCTAGCATCCTACGAGCAGTACTTC; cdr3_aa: CASSVDLASYEQYF
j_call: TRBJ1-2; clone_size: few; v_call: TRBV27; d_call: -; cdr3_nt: TGTGCCAGCAGCCTATTAGCCCGAAACTTTAACTATGGCTACACCTTC; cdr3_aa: CASSLLARNFNYGYTF
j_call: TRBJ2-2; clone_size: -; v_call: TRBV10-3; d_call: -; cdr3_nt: TGTGCCATCAACCGGCAGGGGGGTTCGGACACCGGGGAGCTGTTTTTT; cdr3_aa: CAINRQGGSDTGELFF
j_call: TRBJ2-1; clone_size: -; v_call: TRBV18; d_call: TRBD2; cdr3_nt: TGTGCCAGCTCACCACGGGGACTAGCGGGAAGTGAGCAGTTCTTC; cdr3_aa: CASSPRGLAGSEQFF
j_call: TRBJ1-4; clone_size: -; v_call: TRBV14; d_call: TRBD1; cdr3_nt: TGTGCCAGCAGCCAAGGAGTTCAGACAGGGGGACTTGAAAAACTGTTTTTT; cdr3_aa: CASSQGVQTGGLEKLFF
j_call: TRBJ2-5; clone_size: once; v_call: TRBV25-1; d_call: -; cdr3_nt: TGTGCCAGCAGTGATTACAGCGGGCAGGAGACCCAGTACTTC; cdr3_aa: CASSDYSGQETQYF
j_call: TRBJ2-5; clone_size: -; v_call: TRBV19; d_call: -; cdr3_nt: TGTGCCAGTAGTAGTGGGAACGCAGAGACCCAGTACTTC; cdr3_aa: CASSSGNAETQYF
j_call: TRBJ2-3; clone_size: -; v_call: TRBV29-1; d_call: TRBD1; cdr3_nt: TGCAGCGTTGACGTGGGACAGATTAGCACAGATACGCAGTATTTT; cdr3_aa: CSVDVGQISTDTQYF
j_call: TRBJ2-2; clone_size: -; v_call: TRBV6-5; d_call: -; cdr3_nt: TGTGCCAGCAATCGCCAAGGTGACGGGGAGCTGTTTTTT; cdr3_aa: CASNRQGDGELFF
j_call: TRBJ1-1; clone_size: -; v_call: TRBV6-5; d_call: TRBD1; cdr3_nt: TGTGCCAGCAGTTCCCCGACAGGGGGCAGAGCTTTCTTT; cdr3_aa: CASSSPTGGRAFF
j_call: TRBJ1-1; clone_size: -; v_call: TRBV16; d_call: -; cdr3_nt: TGTGCCAGCAGCCAATCTCTCTTGCTGACGAACACTGAAGCTTTCTTT; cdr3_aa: CASSQSLLLTNTEAFF
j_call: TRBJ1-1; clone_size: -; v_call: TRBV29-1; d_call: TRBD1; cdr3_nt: TGCAGCGTTGAAACAGGGGGCACTGAAGCTTTCTTT; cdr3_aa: CSVETGGTEAFF
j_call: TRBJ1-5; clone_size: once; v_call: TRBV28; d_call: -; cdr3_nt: TGTGCCAGCAGACCCCGGACGGTCAATCAGCCCCAGCATTTT; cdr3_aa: CASRPRTVNQPQHF
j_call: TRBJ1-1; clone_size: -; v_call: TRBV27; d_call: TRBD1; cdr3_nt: TGTGCCAGCAGTTTAGTGGGTTGGGGACAGGGATCCACTGAAGCTTTCTTT; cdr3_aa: CASSLVGWGQGSTEAFF
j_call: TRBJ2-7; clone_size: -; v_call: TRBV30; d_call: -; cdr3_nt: TGTGCCTGGACCAAGGAACTTTCCTGGGAGCAGTACTTC; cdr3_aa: CAWTKELSWEQYF
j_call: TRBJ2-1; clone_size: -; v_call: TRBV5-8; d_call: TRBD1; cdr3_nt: TGTGCCAGCAGCTTGCCCAGGGACAGGGGCTGGGGCATTAATGAGCAGTTCTTC; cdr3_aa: CASSLPRDRGWGINEQFF
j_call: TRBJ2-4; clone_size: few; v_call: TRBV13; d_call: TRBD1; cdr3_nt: TGTGCCAGCAGCTTACAGCGCGACAGGGTCTTTAATGTCGACATTCAGTACTTC; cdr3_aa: CASSLQRDRVFNVDIQYF
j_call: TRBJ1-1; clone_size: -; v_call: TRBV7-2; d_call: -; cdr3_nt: TGTGCCAGCAGCCCGTCTCCCGGCACTGAAGCTTTCTTT; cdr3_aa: CASSPSPGTEAFF
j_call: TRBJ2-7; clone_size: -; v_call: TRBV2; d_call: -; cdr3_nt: TGTGCCAGCAGTGGGCCCTACGAGCAGTACTTC; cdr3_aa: CASSGPYEQYF
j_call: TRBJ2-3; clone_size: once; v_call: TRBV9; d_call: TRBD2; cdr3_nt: TGTGCCAGCAGCGTTAGAGCGGGAGTAGGTGATACGCAGTATTTT; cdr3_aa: CASSVRAGVGDTQYF
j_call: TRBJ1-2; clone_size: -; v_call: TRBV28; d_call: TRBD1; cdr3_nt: TGTGCCGTGTACCTGGGACAGGCCTATGGCTACACCTTC; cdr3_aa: CAVYLGQAYGYTF
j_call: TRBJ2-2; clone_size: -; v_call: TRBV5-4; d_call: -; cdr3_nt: TGTGCCAGCAGTCCCACCGACAGGCCCCCCGGGGAGCTGTTTTTT; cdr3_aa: CASSPTDRPPGELFF